Presented here are 31 T cell receptor beta chains from one specimen sequenced in a study of graft-versus-host responses after intestinal transplantation (dated by TCRdb to about 2021). For these receptors, no antigen is known. The library relied on the immunoSEQ multiplex PCR assay. This is the immuneACCESS table as TCRdb keeps it, with only in-frame sequences that have V and J called. A part of the clones is gone; compared with another copy, unresolved V genes explain less than half, and the rest is unexplained. This sample is represented by around 100,000 clones; over 85% of them were singletons. The biggest ten clones account for approximately 0.22% of the sample. The meaning of the sample's time point label: cells obtained before transplantation from donor or recipient. This specimen consisted of unstimulated CD4+ T cells sorted from spleen or lymph node cells, obtained before transplant. These TCRs come from a human donor who was the organ donor for an intestinal transplant.

J is TRBJ2-3 and V is TRBV6-5; D not resolved. This CDR3 has 14 amino acids. Trimming removed 5 bases at V and 5 bases at J, with 14 bases between. CDR1 and CDR2 from the germline V gene are MNHEY and SVGAGI. The DNA of the CDR3 is TGTGCCAGCAGTGGCCTACCAAATGGAGATACGCAGTATTTT. Encoded protein: CASSGLPNGDTQYF.

This chain joins TRBV20-1 and TRBJ2-5, with unresolved D. CDR1 and CDR2 from the germline V gene are DFQATT and SNEGSKA (reference sequence). V lost 5 bases to trimming and J lost 2 bases, with 6 bases between them. This CDR3 comprises 11 residues. The CDR3, as DNA: TGCAGTGCTGCCGGACAAGAGACCCAGTACTTC. Protein product: CSAAGQETQYF.

The rearrangement uses TRBV5-6 and TRBJ1-2, with a tentative D call TRBD1 (6 bases). Germline lookup yields CDR1 SGHDT and CDR2 YYEEEE. CDR3 length equals 14 residues. V was trimmed by 4 bases and J by 4 bases, leaving 14 bases between them. DNA for the CDR3: TGTGCCAGCAGCAAAGCGACAGGACCCTATGGCTACACCTTC. Protein product: CASSKATGPYGYTF.

The chain combines TRBV2 with TRBJ1-2, with D perhaps TRBD1 (6 bases). This CDR3 region has 14 residues. Germline CDR1 reads SNHLY; CDR2 reads FYNNEI. Trimming shortened V by 1 base and J by 7 bases, and 13 bases separated the two germline ends. The DNA of the CDR3 is TGTGCCAGCAGTGAAGAGGGGGGTACTAGTGGCTACACCTTC. This sequence encodes CASSEEGGTSGYTF.

V usage is TRBV30 and J usage is TRBJ1-2; the D gene is possibly TRBD1 (5 bases). This CDR3 has 14 amino acids. Between the trimmed V and J ends, which lost 0 bases and 4 bases, there was a span of 12 bases. Germline values: CDR1 GTSNPN, CDR2 SVGIG (reference sequence). The chain's CDR3 is CAWSVGAGSYGYTF. CDR3 bases: TGTGCCTGGAGTGTAGGGGCAGGGAGCTATGGCTACACCTTC.

This clone was seen a single time. V gene TRBV2 combines with J gene TRBJ2-3; 7 positions match TRBD2. Per germline, CDR1 SNHLY and CDR2 FYNNEI. The CDR3 has 14 amino acids. J lost 6 bases, V lost 4 bases, and 7 bases had no gene match. CDR3 coding DNA: TGTGCCAGCAGTGTATTGGCGGGAGCTGATACGCAGTATTTT. Residues: CASSVLAGADTQYF.

This clone came up once. The chain carries TRBV5-1 and TRBJ1-5; D remains unclear. This CDR3 region has 13 residues. Germline V CDR1 and CDR2: SGHRS, YFSETQ. With 0 bases removed from V and 5 bases from J, the gap between germline ends came to 6 bases. CDR3 sequence reads: CASSLAVDQPQHF. The CDR3 region has the DNA TGCGCCAGCAGCTTGGCAGTCGATCAGCCCCAGCATTTT. The entire variable domain, with the rest obtained from reference TRBV5-1 and TRBJ1-5, is as follows: KAGVTQTPRYLIKTRGQQVTLSCSPISGHRSVSWYQQTPGQGLQFLFEYFSETQRNKGNFPGRFSGRQFSNSRSEMNVSTLELGDSALYLCASSLAVDQPQHFGDGTRLSIL.

The CDR3 nucleotides are TGTGCCAGCAGCGTGGGACAGGCGTCCTACGAGCAGTACTTC. It encodes CASSVGQASYEQYF. The gene calls are TRBV9 and TRBJ2-7; 8 bases fit TRBD1. CDR1 and CDR2 from the germline V gene are SGDLS and YYNGEE. The CDR3 sequence is 14 residues long. V gave up 2 bases and J gave up 1 base; unmatched junction bases: 2.

In its sample, this clone was seen once. The chain has TRBV27 and TRBJ2-5, with D unclear. Judging by the DNA end, TRBJ2-7 fits better; the J call may be wrong. Per the germline V gene, CDR1 is MNHEY and CDR2 is SMNVEV (reference sequence). The CDR3 sequence is 14 residues long. The CDR3 here is CASSIVGFSHEQYF. Written as DNA, the CDR3 is TGTGCCAGCAGCATAGTGGGGTTCTCACACGAGCAGTACTTC.

This chain uses TRBV6-4 with TRBJ2-3, with TRBD2 matching over 7 bases. With V trimmed by 6 bases and J by 2 bases, 11 bases remained unmatched. The CDR3 is 16 residues long. CDR1 is MRHNA and CDR2 is SNTAGT in the germline V gene. The CDR3 bases are TGTGCCAGCAGCTTACGGCGGGAGACTAACACAGATACGCAGTATTTT. It is translated as CASSLRRETNTDTQYF.

The chain joins TRBV6-1 to TRBJ1-1; maybe TRBD1 (5 bases). The CDR3 extends over 14 amino acids. The germline V and J ends were trimmed by 10 bases and 0 bases, with 15 bases remaining between them. Per the germline V gene, CDR1 is MNHNS and CDR2 is SASEGT. The CDR3 sequence: CATSRQGLNTEAFF. The DNA of the CDR3 is TGTGCCACCTCCCGTCAGGGATTGAACACTGAAGCTTTCTTT.

As regards this clone: Additional DNA sequences in this sample encode the identical CDR3. The gene calls are TRBV6-1 and TRBJ2-5; D is unresolved. This CDR3 spans 11 amino acids. V was clipped by 5 bases and J by 5 bases, with 6 bases between them. Germline V lookup: CDR1 MNHNS, CDR2 SASEGT. The CDR3 region has the DNA TGTGCCAGCAGTTATAGCGAGACCCAGTACTTC. The encoded protein is CASSYSETQYF.

This clone was observed once. The rearrangement uses TRBV15 and TRBJ2-2; possibly TRBD2 for D (6 bases). Germline CDR1 and CDR2: LNHNV and YYDKDF (reference sequence). V was trimmed by 0 bases and J by 0 bases, leaving 8 bases between them. This CDR3 has 16 amino acids. The DNA of the CDR3 is TGTGCCACCAGCAGAGACAGCGGGTCGAACACCGGGGAGCTGTTTTTT. Protein: CATSRDSGSNTGELFF.

The chain employs TRBV2 and TRBJ2-3; D unresolved. Between the trimmed V and J ends, which lost 2 bases and 6 bases, there was a span of 3 bases. The CDR3 covers 11 residues. Looked up from germline, CDR1 is SNHLY and CDR2 is FYNNEI. The CDR3, as DNA: TGTGCCAGCAGTGAATTTGATACGCAGTATTTT. Protein sequence: CASSEFDTQYF.

The chain recombines TRBV28 with TRBJ2-6; D gene uncertain. The CDR3 loop spans 16 amino acids. With 3 bases removed from V and 3 bases from J, the gap between germline ends came to 12 bases. Germline loops: CDR1 MDHEN, CDR2 SYDVKM. DNA for the CDR3: TGTGCCAGCAGTTTCGTTGTGCGCTTTGGGGCCAACGTCCTGACTTTC. Translation: CASSFVVRFGANVLTF. Drawing the rest from reference TRBV28 and TRBJ2-6, the complete variable domain is DVKVTQSSRYLVKRTGEKVFLECVQDMDHENMFWYRQDPGLGLRLIYFSYDVKMKEKGDIPEGYSVSREKKERFSLILESASTNQTSMYLCASSFVVRFGANVLTFGAGSRLTVL.

The chain recombines TRBV29-1 with TRBJ2-7, with D possibly TRBD2 on 6 matching bases. Germline assignment: CDR1 SQVTM and CDR2 ANQGSEA. This CDR3 is built from 15 residues. V gave up 0 bases and J gave up 2 bases, with 14 bases separating them. The CDR3: CSVEDDLGGAYEQYF. The CDR3 region has the DNA TGCAGCGTTGAAGATGACCTCGGGGGAGCCTACGAGCAGTACTTC.

The V and J genes are TRBV19 and TRBJ1-1; 8 bases align to TRBD1. The CDR3 spans 13 residues. Germline V gene data show CDR1 as LNHDA and CDR2 as SQIVND (reference sequence). V dropped 5 bases and J dropped 4; count of bases not matched to a gene: 3. CDR3 region: CASSLTGGTEAFF. CDR3 DNA sequence: TGTGCCAGTAGTCTTACAGGGGGCACTGAAGCTTTCTTT.

V gene TRBV9 combines with J gene TRBJ1-1; possible D gene TRBD1, 6 bases. The germline V gene encodes CDR1 SGDLS and CDR2 YYNGEE. This CDR3 is built from 15 residues. V dropped 0 bases and J dropped 1 base, with 10 bases sitting between them. The CDR3 region is CASSVDLGANTEAFF. The CDR3 DNA follows: TGTGCCAGCAGCGTAGATCTGGGGGCGAACACTGAAGCTTTCTTT.

The J gene is TRBJ1-1, the V gene TRBV29-1; D is possibly TRBD1 (6 bases). The V gene lost 4 bases and the J gene lost 3 bases, with 15 bases spanning the gap. CDR1 is SQVTM and CDR2 is ANQGSEA in the germline V gene. The CDR3 covers 14 residues. CDR3 protein: CSVGGPAGDTEAFF. CDR3 nucleotide sequence: TGCAGCGTTGGAGGGCCCGCAGGGGACACTGAAGCTTTCTTT.

This chain uses TRBV5-1 with TRBJ2-3; unclear D gene. CDR1 SGHRS and CDR2 YFSETQ come from the germline V gene. V gave up 7 bases and J gave up 2 bases, with 14 bases separating them. CDR3 length equals 14 residues. The DNA for the CDR3 is TGCGCCAGCTCGCCTGATAGATTCACAGATACGCAGTATTTT. Amino acid sequence: CASSPDRFTDTQYF. The complete variable domain, with remaining parts taken from reference TRBV5-1 and TRBJ2-3, reads KAGVTQTPRYLIKTRGQQVTLSCSPISGHRSVSWYQQTPGQGLQFLFEYFSETQRNKGNFPGRFSGRQFSNSRSEMNVSTLELGDSALYLCASSPDRFTDTQYFGPGTRLTVL.

The gene calls are TRBV6-5 and TRBJ2-2; D might be TRBD1 (6 bases). The germline V gene encodes CDR1 MNHEY and CDR2 SVGAGI. CDR3 size: 14 residues. V lost 10 bases to trimming and J lost 0 bases, with 12 bases between them. The CDR3 sequence is CATKRTANTGELFF. CDR3 DNA: TGTGCCACGAAACGGACAGCGAACACCGGGGAGCTGTTTTTT.

The DNA for the CDR3 is TGTGCCTGGAGAGCTACCGGGACAGGGAGGGGCTACACCTTC. Translated: CAWRATGTGRGYTF. This chain connects TRBV30 to TRBJ1-2; 9 bases map to TRBD1. J lost 8 bases, V lost 3 bases, and 10 bases had no gene match. This CDR3 is built from 14 residues. Germline assignment: CDR1 GTSNPN and CDR2 SVGIG (reference sequence).

V is TRBV6-1 and J is TRBJ2-7; D is perhaps TRBD2 (6 bases). Germline CDR1 is MNHNS and CDR2 is SASEGT. This CDR3 is 15 amino acids long. V lost 5 bases, J lost 1 base, and 15 bases lay in between. The CDR3 bases are TGTGCCAGCAGTTCACTCGTGGGAGGTTCCTACGAGCAGTACTTC. As protein: CASSSLVGGSYEQYF.

The genes are TRBV10-3 and TRBJ2-7, with 9 bases identical to TRBD1. Germline V gene sequence: CDR1 ENHRY, CDR2 SYGVKD. V dropped 5 bases and J dropped 2; count of bases not matched to a gene: 4. The CDR3 spans 14 residues. The CDR3 DNA follows: TGTGCCATCAGTACAGGGGGCCAAACCTACGAGCAGTACTTC. It encodes CAISTGGQTYEQYF.

To note about this clone: The sample has other DNA sequences that encode this CDR3 too. The rearrangement uses TRBV7-8 and TRBJ2-2; TRBD2 matches at 10 bases. This CDR3 has 17 amino acids. The J segment lost 8 bases and the V segment lost 1 base, leaving 10 bases of the junction unmatched. Germline V gene data show CDR1 as SGHVS and CDR2 as FQNEAQ. In DNA, the CDR3 is TGTGCCAGCAGCTTAGGTTTGGCTAGCGGGAGTATTGGGGAGCTGTTTTTT. It yields the protein CASSLGLASGSIGELFF.

The chain combines TRBV4-3 with TRBJ2-1; the match to TRBD2 covers 9 bases. The CDR3 covers 18 residues. Trimming removed 4 bases from V and 7 bases from J; junction bases left unmatched: 17. Per germline, CDR1 LGHNA and CDR2 YSLEER. CDR3 DNA sequence: TGCGCCAGCAGCCGCCACGCCTGGGCTAGCGGGAAGGGAAATGAGCAGTTCTTC. This encodes CASSRHAWASGKGNEQFF.

The chain employs TRBV19 and TRBJ1-5; the D gene is possibly TRBD1 (5 bases). Germline CDR1 LNHDA, CDR2 SQIVND (reference sequence). V was cut by 1 base and J by 0 bases, with 13 bases left in between. CDR3 length equals 17 residues. The CDR3 DNA follows: TGTGCCAGTAGTATAGCACGATTGGACAATAGCAATCAGCCCCAGCATTTT. This sequence encodes CASSIARLDNSNQPQHF.

As to this clone: Other nucleotide sequences in the sample specify the same CDR3. This chain uses TRBV19 with TRBJ1-1; no reliable D call. Looked up from germline, CDR1 is LNHDA and CDR2 is SQIVND (reference sequence). Trimming pared 0 bases from V and 1 base from J, leaving 9 bases between. This CDR3 is 15 amino acids long. CDR3 amino acids: CASSIEVSANTEAFF. The CDR3 nucleotides are TGTGCCAGTAGTATAGAGGTCAGTGCGAACACTGAAGCTTTCTTT.

V and J are TRBV29-1 and TRBJ1-2; tentatively, D is TRBD1 (5 bases). The CDR3 runs to 15 residues. Germline V CDR1 and CDR2: SQVTM, ANQGSEA. Trimming cost V 7 bases and J 6 bases, with 24 bases left between them. The CDR3 protein is CSAELAGKSLHGYTF. The CDR3, as DNA: TGCAGCGCCGAACTTGCAGGGAAATCGCTCCATGGCTACACCTTC.

The chain uses TRBV28 and TRBJ2-7; 7 bases are a match to TRBD2. V was pared by 6 bases and J by 2 bases, with 4 bases of the junction left unmatched. Germline loops: CDR1 MDHEN, CDR2 SYDVKM. The CDR3 is 13 amino acids. CDR3 loop: CASSRGVAYEQYF. CDR3 bases: TGTGCCAGCAGCCGGGGGGTGGCCTACGAGCAGTACTTC.

CDR3 DNA sequence: TGTGCCTGGAGTCGTCTCAGGGGGCGCATTGGAACTACTGAAGCTTTCTTT. Protein sequence: CAWSRLRGRIGTTEAFF. J is TRBJ1-1 and V is TRBV30; 8 bases line up with TRBD1. Germline values: CDR1 GTSNPN, CDR2 SVGIG (reference sequence). The CDR3 runs to 17 residues. V shed 2 bases, J shed 5 bases, and the junction held 16 bases outside the gene matches.